The entry that follows covers one T cell receptor beta chain sequence. This clonotype occurred many times. Its antigen specificity is not known. No per-base quality is available; no much larger clone lies one base away. This entry belongs to a study of T cells after yellow fever vaccination (dated by TCRdb to between 2019 and 2020). Background on the whole study: The SMART-Seq v4 Ultra Low Input RNA kit was used to prepare libraries from fractions with low cell numbers. The cohort comprised two healthy male donors, one aged 18 to 29 and one aged 30 to 40 years. Blood was collected at multiple timepoints before and after primary and secondary immunization, and bulk PBMC replicates and cell subsets were isolated. To follow T-cell clones before and after both primary and booster YFV17D yellow fever vaccination, bulk TCR alpha and beta repertoires underwent longitudinal sequencing.

The germline V gene yields MDHEN for CDR1 and SYDVKM for CDR2. Its CDR3 holds 14 amino acids, cysteine through phenylalanine. Only the CDR3 region is kept as DNA, spanning 42 bases read in frame from base 1. V loses 3 bases, J loses 5 bases, and the germline ends lie 11 bases apart. The sample's treatment or condition, from its label and the paper: live attenuated yellow fever vaccine strain. PBMCs were isolated from peripheral blood using a standard Ficoll-Paque protocol. CD4 and CD8 T-cell fractions were isolated with Dynabeads CD4 and CD8 positive selection kits. RNA was extracted with TriZol from bulk PBMCs, CD4 and CD8 fractions, and dextramer-positive and dextramer-negative fractions. TCRdb lists the instrument as Illumina NovaSeq 6000. TCR cDNA was synthesized by 5'RACE template switching, which introduced a universal primer site and unique molecular identifiers. Priming of cDNA synthesis was performed from both the TCR alpha and TCR beta constant segments. Libraries were amplified in two PCR steps, with sample barcodes and sequencing adapters added in the second step. Libraries were sequenced on Illumina HiSeq 2500 (2x100 bp) or NovaSeq (2x150 bp). In the paper's pipeline: Reads were demultiplexed and collapsed into UMI consensus sequences with MIGEC, and V(D)J alignment was performed with MiXCR. Using edgeR on replicate PBMC samples, clonotypes were called vaccine-responding if FDR was below 0.01 and the log2 fold change was above 5 up to day 15. CD4 or CD8 identity was assigned to each bulk clonotype according to whether the clonotype was present at higher abundance in the sequenced CD4 repertoire or the sequenced CD8 repertoire. TCRdb passed the public sequencing reads through fastp at Q25 and MiXCR, retaining productive beta sequences. For every CDR3 protein sequence, its rows merge into one entry that carries the most common genes and DNA. TCRdb's processing, not the authors', yielded these V and J calls. This sample gives roughly 320,000 distinct CDR3 sequences in total; roughly 10% of them show up just once. About 3% of the sample is held by the ten biggest clonotypes.

Overall study results and their limits: FACS-sorted repertoires could contain abundant contaminating clonotypes from the bulk population, so computational filtering was required. A small share of clonotypes occurred in both CD4 and CD8 compartments, likely arising from convergent recombination. Most clones expanded after primary vaccination (around 96% of CD4 and 88% of CD8) were re-detected after the booster, suggesting that broad memory maintenance occurred. Compared with the primary T-cell response, the secondary T-cell response was faster but weaker, reaching its peak on day 5 rather than on day 15. Because only two donors were included in the study, the extent to which the findings can be generalized is limited.

This clonotype was sampled from a man aged 18 to 35 who received the YFV17D yellow fever vaccine. The source was CD4+ T cells sorted from PBMCs, collected 45 days after the yellow fever booster vaccination. The chain joins TRBV28 to TRBJ1-5, and possibly TRBD1, on 6 matching bases. In nucleotide form, the sequence is TGTGCCAGCAGTTTGGCACAGGGAGATCAGCCCCAGCATTTT. It specifies CASSLAQGDQPQHF.